This T cell receptor beta chain was captured by sequencing in a study of OX40 agonist ivuxolimab in advanced cancers. Turning to the study itself: With a range of 23 to 79, age averaged about 58 years, and 70% to 85% were male.

Repertoires were generated with immunoSEQ multiplex PCR, while TCRdb's copy carries only in-frame clones and drops some. The sample lists about 80,000 clones; approximately 86% were seen once. CDR1 and CDR2 from the germline V gene are MNHNS and SASEGT. CDR3 length equals 14 residues. Trimming removed 2 bases from V and 4 bases from J; junction bases left unmatched: 4. General observations from the study: Certain nonresponders additionally had low normalized T-cell clonal expansion.

A note on this clone: Its cognate antigen is unknown.

This sequence joins TRBV6-1 and TRBJ1-1; 7 positions match TRBD1. Sequencing used CD4+ or CD8+ T cells sorted from blood, obtained in a trial of the OX40 agonist ivuxolimab. The receptor was derived from an adult with an advanced solid tumor such as melanoma, head and neck, liver or kidney cancer. CDR3 protein: CASSERGQSTEAFF. In DNA, the CDR3 is TGTGCCAGCAGTGAAAGGGGACAGAGCACTGAAGCTTTCTTT.